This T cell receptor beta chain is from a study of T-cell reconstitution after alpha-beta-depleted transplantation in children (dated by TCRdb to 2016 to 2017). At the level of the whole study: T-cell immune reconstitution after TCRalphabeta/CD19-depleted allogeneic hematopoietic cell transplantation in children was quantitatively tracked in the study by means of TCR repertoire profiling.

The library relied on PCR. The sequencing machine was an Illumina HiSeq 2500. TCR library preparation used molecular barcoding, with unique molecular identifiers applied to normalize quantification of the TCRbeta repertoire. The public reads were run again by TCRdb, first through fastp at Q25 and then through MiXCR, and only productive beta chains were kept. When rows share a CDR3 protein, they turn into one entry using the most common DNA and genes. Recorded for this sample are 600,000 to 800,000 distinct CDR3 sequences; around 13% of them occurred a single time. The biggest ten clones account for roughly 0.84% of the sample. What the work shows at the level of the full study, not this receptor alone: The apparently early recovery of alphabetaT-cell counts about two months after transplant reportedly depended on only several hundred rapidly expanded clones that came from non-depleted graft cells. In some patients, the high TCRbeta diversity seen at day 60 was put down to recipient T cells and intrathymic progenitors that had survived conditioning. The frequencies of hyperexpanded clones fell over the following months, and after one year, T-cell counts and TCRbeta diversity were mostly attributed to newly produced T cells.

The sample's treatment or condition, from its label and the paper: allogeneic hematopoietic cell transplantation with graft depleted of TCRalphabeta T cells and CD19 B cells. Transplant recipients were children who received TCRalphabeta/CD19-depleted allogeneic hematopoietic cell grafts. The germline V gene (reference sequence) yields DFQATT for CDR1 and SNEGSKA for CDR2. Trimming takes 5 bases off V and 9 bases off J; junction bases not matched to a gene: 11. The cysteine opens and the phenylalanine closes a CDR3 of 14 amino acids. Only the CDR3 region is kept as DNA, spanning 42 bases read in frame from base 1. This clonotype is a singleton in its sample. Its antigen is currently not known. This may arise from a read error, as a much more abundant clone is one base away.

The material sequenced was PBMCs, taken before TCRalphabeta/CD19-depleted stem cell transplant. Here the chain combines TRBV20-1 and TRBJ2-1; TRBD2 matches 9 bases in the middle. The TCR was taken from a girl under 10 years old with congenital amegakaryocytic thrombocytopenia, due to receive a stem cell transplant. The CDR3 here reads CSAHRTSVCSEQFF. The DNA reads TGCAGTGCTCACCGGACTAGCGTTTGTTCTGAGCAGTTCTTC.